These 10 T cell receptor beta chains were sequenced from one sample in a study of T-cell reconstitution after alpha-beta-depleted transplantation in children. Unique molecular identifiers tagged the TCRbeta library. A single record per CDR3 protein comes from TCRdb applying MiXCR to the PCR reads. The sample has around 370,000 distinct CDR3 sequences; 15% to 20% are singletons. The sequencing used PBMCs, mostly from graft donor cells, collected 360 days after TCRalphabeta/CD19-depleted stem cell transplant. The receptors were gathered from a male patient under 10 years old who had a stem cell transplant for acute lymphoblastic leukemia, so the T cells may come from the graft donor.

This chain joins TRBV20-1 and TRBJ2-3; D unclear. The germline gives CDR1 DFQATT, CDR2 SNEGSKA (reference sequence). CDR3 length equals 14 residues. The ends were cut back, 1 base at V and 0 bases at J, with 8 bases in the middle. The CDR3 coding sequence is TGCAGTGCTAGAGCAGGATTCAGCACAGATACGCAGTATTTT. It codes for CSARAGFSTDTQYF.

In this sample, this clonotype turned up a few times. V gene TRBV14 combines with J gene TRBJ2-1; no clear D. Germline V CDR1 and CDR2: SGHDN, FVKESK. CDR3 length equals 11 residues. Trimming removed 3 bases at V and 11 bases at J, with 8 bases between. The CDR3 region has the DNA TGTGCCAGCAGCCATTTTGAGAAGCAGTTCTTC. Protein product: CASSHFEKQFF.

This clonotype was recorded at least ten times. This chain connects TRBV29-1 to TRBJ2-1, with 7 positions matching TRBD2. The CDR3 runs 13 residues. Germline V gene sequence: CDR1 SQVTM, CDR2 ANQGSEA. With V trimmed by 4 bases and J by 2 bases, 2 bases remained unmatched. The CDR3 nucleotides read TGCAGCGTTGCGACTAGCCCCTACAATGAGCAGTTCTTC. It translates to CSVATSPYNEQFF.

The chain carries TRBV6-2 or TRBV6-3 and TRBJ1-4; TRBD1 aligns across 9 bases. Germline CDR1 is MNHEY and CDR2 is SVGEGT. The CDR3 is 14 amino acids. The V gene end was trimmed by 2 bases and the J gene end by 8 bases; junction bases not matched to a gene: 3. CDR3: CASSYGTGKEKLFF. Here the CDR3 DNA reads TGTGCCAGCAGTTACGGGACAGGGAAGGAAAAACTGTTTTTT.

The V call is TRBV7-6, the J call TRBJ2-1, with a tentative D call TRBD1 (6 bases). Trimming pared 5 bases from V and 7 bases from J, leaving 15 bases between. This CDR3 is 14 amino acids long. Germline assignment: CDR1 SGHVS and CDR2 FNYEAQ. In nucleotides, the CDR3 is TGTGCCAGCAGCCCCAGGGGAGAGAGGAATGAGCAGTTCTTC. Translated, it gives CASSPRGERNEQFF.

This clonotype was observed many times. The chain links TRBV7-9 to TRBJ2-1; 14 bases are shared with TRBD2. This CDR3 contains 17 residues. Trimming at V came to 0 bases and at J to 7 bases, leaving 5 bases not matched to a gene. Germline values: CDR1 SEHNR, CDR2 FQNEAQ (reference sequence). CDR3 bases: TGTGCCAGCAGCTTAGCACCGGGACTAGCGGGAGAGAATGAGCAGTTCTTC. It encodes CASSLAPGLAGENEQFF.

The chain couples TRBV6-1 to TRBJ2-5, with 7 positions matching TRBD2. The J segment lost 5 bases and the V segment lost 1 base, leaving 1 base of the junction unmatched. The CDR3 contains 13 residues. Germline V gene data show CDR1 as MNHNS and CDR2 as SASEGT. This chain's CDR3 is CASSEVGGETQYF. CDR3 DNA: TGTGCCAGCAGTGAAGTGGGGGGGGAGACCCAGTACTTC.

The chain combines TRBV27 with TRBJ2-7; 9 bases fit TRBD1. The CDR3 spans 15 residues. V trimming: 2 bases; J trimming: 2 bases; junction bases outside the gene matches: 4. Germline assignment: CDR1 MNHEY and CDR2 SMNVEV (reference sequence). This chain's CDR3 is CASSLTGTGTYEQYF. The CDR3 DNA follows: TGTGCCAGCAGTTTAACCGGGACAGGGACCTACGAGCAGTACTTC.

This clonotype came up a few times. The chain employs TRBV7-2 and TRBJ2-7; D unclear. V lost 1 base, J lost 6 bases, and 19 bases lay in between. Germline CDR1 SGHTA, CDR2 FQGNSA. The CDR3 is made up of 16 amino acids. CDR3 nucleotide sequence: TGTGCCAGCAGCTTAGGGTGGAGTAGCCTTATCAGCGAGCAGTACTTC. The encoded protein is CASSLGWSSLISEQYF. Using reference TRBV7-2 and TRBJ2-7 for the parts outside the CDR3, the full variable domain is GAGVSQSPSNKVTEKGKDVELRCDPISGHTALYWYRQSLGQGLEFLIYFQGNSAPDKSGLPSDRFSAERTGGSVSTLTIQRTQQEDSAVYLCASSLGWSSLISEQYFGPGTRLTVT.

This clonotype has a count of ten or more. The rearrangement joins TRBV12-3 or TRBV12-4 to TRBJ1-2; D possibly corresponds to TRBD1 (5 bases). V lost 0 bases and J 4 bases, leaving 6 bases between the germline ends. The CDR3 sequence is 13 residues long. The CDR3, as DNA: TGTGCCAGCAGTTTAGCCGACAGCTATGGCTACACCTTC. This encodes CASSLADSYGYTF.